The entry that follows covers one T cell receptor (beta chain) sequence. TCR beta libraries were built from RNA through three nested multiplex PCR rounds using modified ARM-PCR. From the multiplex PCR reads, TCRdb called clonotypes with MiXCR, one entry per CDR3 protein. Of about 13,000 distinct CDR3 sequences listed, 66% were seen once; the top ten hold over 25%. Germline assignment: CDR1 MNHEY and CDR2 SVGEGT. This CDR3 has 14 residues. V lost 2 bases, J lost 3 bases, and 10 bases lay in between. This record belongs to a study of tumor-infiltrating lymphocytes in glioblastoma multiforme. The receptor comes from a male donor with glioblastoma. Source material: brain tumor tissue. The chain is built from TRBV6-2 or TRBV6-3 and TRBJ1-2; D is uncertain. The CDR3 is CASSYPPEDYGYTF. The CDR3 DNA sequence: TGTGCCAGCAGTTACCCCCCCGAGGACTATGGCTACACCTTC.